The 31 T cell receptor beta chains below come from one sample, sequenced in a study of human T cells and chemical hapten exposure. Specified time point: pre-sensitization, week 0. Specified treatment: therapeutic diphenylcyclopropenone sensitization with weekly scalp DPC. TCRdb analysed the RACE reads with MiXCR anew, one entry per CDR3 protein. The sample lists approximately 370,000 distinct CDR3 sequences, 5% to 6.5% occurring once. The sample in question was whole blood, obtained in connection with sensitization to the hapten diphenylcyclopropenone (DPC). Every receptor here comes from a woman aged 18-29 years with alopecia areata. Some clones in this sample may be carry-over from other donors' samples.

This chain connects TRBV7-2 to TRBJ1-6, with D possibly matching TRBD1 (6 bases). CDR1 is SGHTA, CDR2 FQGNSA, per germline. V lost 4 bases to trimming and J lost 8 bases, with 12 bases between them. CDR3 size: 14 residues. This chain's CDR3 is CASSSGVEYSPLHF. The CDR3 coding sequence is TGTGCCAGCAGCTCAGGGGTTGAGTATTCACCCCTCCACTTT. Supplemented by reference TRBV7-2 and TRBJ1-6, the full variable domain reads GAGVSQSPSNKVTEKGKDVELRCDPISGHTALYWYRQSLGQGLEFLIYFQGNSAPDKSGLPSDRFSAERTGGSVSTLTIQRTQQEDSAVYLCASSSGVEYSPLHFGNGTRLTVT.

This clonotype appeared a few times. The chain couples TRBV5-5 to TRBJ2-3; D is unresolved. Germline values: CDR1 SGHKS, CDR2 YYEKEE (reference sequence). This CDR3 comprises 14 residues. The V end was cut by 4 bases, the J end by 4 bases, with 13 bases between. The CDR3 DNA reads TGTGCCAGCAGCACGAACGCCTTTTCAGATACGCAGTATTTT. Translation gives CASSTNAFSDTQYF. Looking up the rest from reference TRBV5-5 and TRBJ2-3 gives the full variable domain: DAGVTQSPTHLIKTRGQQVTLRCSPISGHKSVSWYQQVLGQGPQFIFQYYEKEERGRGNFPDRFSARQFPNYSSELNVNALLLGDSALYLCASSTNAFSDTQYFGPGTRLTVL.

This clonotype occurred many times. The chain has TRBV3-1 and TRBJ2-5, with D perhaps given as TRBD1 or TRBD2 (6 bases each). V was shortened by 4 bases and J by 5 bases, with 20 bases between the two germline ends. Germline V CDR1 and CDR2: LGHDT, YNNKEL (reference sequence). This CDR3 comprises 16 residues. CDR3 DNA sequence: TGTGCCAGCAGCCGCCGCGGACAGCCTCGGGGGGAGACCCAGTACTTC. It yields the protein CASSRRGQPRGETQYF.

At least ten counts were recorded for this clonotype. This chain uses TRBV2 with TRBJ1-5; D gene ambiguous. Germline assignment: CDR1 SNHLY and CDR2 FYNNEI. V lost 3 bases to trimming and J lost 0 bases, with 6 bases between them. The length of the CDR3 is 14 residues. CDR3 loop: CASSDLRSNQPQHF. DNA for the CDR3: TGTGCCAGCAGTGACCTCCGTAGCAATCAGCCCCAGCATTTT. The full variable domain, with the rest looked up from reference TRBV2 and TRBJ1-5, is EPEVTQTPSHQVTQMGQEVILRCVPISNHLYFYWYRQILGQKVEFLVSFYNNEISEKSEIFDDQFSVERPDGSNFTLKIRSTKLEDSAMYFCASSDLRSNQPQHFGDGTRLSIL.

This clonotype has only a few counts. V and J are TRBV20-1 and TRBJ1-4, with 9 nucleotides matching TRBD1. The ends lost 0 bases at V and 7 bases at J; junction bases unmatched: 6. The germline CDR1 and CDR2 sequences are DFQATT and SNEGSKA (reference sequence). The CDR3 totals 15 residues. The CDR3 spells CSARDLGTGPEKLFF. CDR3 in DNA: TGCAGTGCTAGAGACCTAGGGACAGGGCCTGAAAAACTGTTTTTT.

This clonotype was seen a few times. This chain connects TRBV28 to TRBJ2-3; D perhaps matches TRBD1 (6 bases). Trimming shortened V by 5 bases and J by 4 bases, and 13 bases separated the two germline ends. CDR3 length: 14 residues. The germline gives CDR1 MDHEN, CDR2 SYDVKM. In DNA form, the CDR3 reads TGTGCCAGCAGTATGACAGGTGACCCAGATACGCAGTATTTT. Its translation: CASSMTGDPDTQYF.

This clonotype has only a few counts. V gene TRBV6-2 or TRBV6-3 combines with J gene TRBJ2-4; D might be TRBD1 (6 bases). Trimming stripped 4 bases from V and 0 bases from J, with 13 bases between. Germline CDR1 and CDR2: MNHEY and SVGEGT. CDR3 length: 16 amino acids. CDR3 residues: CASSFDRSLAKNIQYF. CDR3 in DNA: TGTGCCAGCAGTTTTGACAGGAGTCTAGCCAAAAACATTCAGTACTTC.

This clonotype occurred many times. The genes are TRBV2 and TRBJ1-6, with a possible D match to TRBD1 (6 bases). The germline V and J ends were trimmed by 6 bases and 9 bases, with 12 bases remaining between them. The CDR3 spans 13 residues. CDR1 SNHLY and CDR2 FYNNEI come from the germline V gene. The DNA for the CDR3 is TGTGCCAGCAGGGAGGGGGGGTTTTCACCCCTCCACTTT. Encoded protein: CASREGGFSPLHF.

There are a few counts of this clonotype. This chain connects TRBV12-3 or TRBV12-4 to TRBJ2-1; D unclear. The CDR3 is 15 residues long. Trimming removed 4 bases at V and 0 bases at J, with 10 bases between. CDR3 protein: CASSYRKSSYNEQFF. The CDR3 bases are TGTGCCAGCAGTTATAGGAAAAGCTCCTACAATGAGCAGTTCTTC.

This clonotype was picked up a small number of times. The chain joins TRBV24-1 to TRBJ2-3; D not resolved. The CDR3 sequence is 14 residues long. CDR1 and CDR2 (germline): KGHDR, SFDVKD. V lost 4 bases to trimming and J lost 3 bases, with 10 bases between them. The CDR3: CATSDPDRTDTQYF. CDR3 coding DNA: TGTGCCACCAGTGACCCAGATCGGACAGATACGCAGTATTTT.

J is TRBJ2-1 and V is TRBV9; TRBD2 agrees at 12 bases. Germline V gives CDR1 SGDLS, CDR2 YYNGEE. V was pared by 0 bases and J by 3 bases, with 1 base of the junction left unmatched. CDR3 length: 16 amino acids. In DNA form, the CDR3 reads TGTGCCAGCAGCGTAGGGACTAGCGGGGTCTACAATGAGCAGTTCTTC. Translated: CASSVGTSGVYNEQFF.

This sequence joins TRBV25-1 and TRBJ1-1, with TRBD1 matching 7 bases. Germline V lookup: CDR1 MGHDK, CDR2 SYGVNS. There are 14 residues in the CDR3. J was trimmed by 8 bases and V by 3 bases; bases with no gene match: 9. The DNA of the CDR3 is TGTGCCAGCAGTGAGGAGGGAGGGGGCAGAGAAGCTTTCTTT. As protein: CASSEEGGGREAFF.

This chain joins TRBV28 and TRBJ2-1; 8 nucleotides align to TRBD2. Trimming at V came to 6 bases and at J to 5 bases, leaving 6 bases not matched to a gene. CDR3 size: 14 residues. CDR1 is MDHEN and CDR2 is SYDVKM in the germline V gene. CDR3 coding DNA: TGTGCCAGCAGAAGCGAACTAGCGGACAATGAGCAGTTCTTC. This encodes CASRSELADNEQFF. Full variable domain (rest looked up from reference TRBV28 and TRBJ2-1): DVKVTQSSRYLVKRTGEKVFLECVQDMDHENMFWYRQDPGLGLRLIYFSYDVKMKEKGDIPEGYSVSREKKERFSLILESASTNQTSMYLCASRSELADNEQFFGPGTRLTVL.

This clonotype was found many times. The V call is TRBV28, the J call TRBJ1-3, with TRBD1 matching 8 bases. The germline gives CDR1 MDHEN, CDR2 SYDVKM. The V segment lost 5 bases and the J segment 3 bases; nucleotides outside the gene matches: 12. This CDR3 comprises 17 residues. Written as DNA, the CDR3 is TGTGCCAGCAGTCGCCCGGGGCAGGGGGCTAGTGGAAACACCATATATTTT. Translation gives CASSRPGQGASGNTIYF.

The sample holds many counts of this clonotype. The chain links TRBV4-1 to TRBJ2-7; D is ambiguous. This CDR3 region has 13 residues. Germline loops: CDR1 MGHRA, CDR2 YSYEKL. V was cut by 1 base and J by 6 bases, with 10 bases left in between. The CDR3 spells CASSQGAAVEQYF. CDR3 nucleotides: TGCGCCAGCAGCCAAGGCGCGGCGGTCGAGCAGTACTTC.

This clonotype has ten or more counts. The chain has TRBV25-1 and TRBJ1-2; no firm D call. Looked up from germline, CDR1 is MGHDK and CDR2 is SYGVNS. The CDR3 runs 15 residues. V was cut by 2 bases and J by 5 bases, with 15 bases left in between. In DNA, the CDR3 is TGTGCCAGCAGTGAAGGCAGTGGTGGTCAGTATGGCTACACCTTC. Translated, it gives CASSEGSGGQYGYTF.

The chain couples TRBV4-2 to TRBJ2-2; 7 nucleotides agree with TRBD1. The CDR3 has 18 amino acids. Germline V gene sequence: CDR1 LGHNA, CDR2 YNFKEQ. J lost 0 bases, V lost 1 base, and 8 bases had no gene match. CDR3 residues: CASSQVLGTVSNTGELFF. The DNA of the CDR3 is TGTGCCAGCAGCCAAGTTTTGGGGACAGTTTCGAACACCGGGGAGCTGTTTTTT.

The chain has TRBV5-6 and TRBJ2-3; D is perhaps TRBD2 (7 bases). Germline CDR1 SGHDT, CDR2 YYEEEE. This CDR3 contains 16 residues. Between the trimmed V and J ends, which lost 3 bases and 4 bases, there was a span of 18 bases. The CDR3 loop is CASSSLAGDNADTQYF. The CDR3 DNA reads TGTGCCAGCAGCTCCCTGGCGGGGGACAATGCAGATACGCAGTATTTT.

A few counts support this clonotype. The rearrangement joins TRBV12-3 or TRBV12-4 to TRBJ2-3, with D possibly TRBD1 on 5 matching bases. V was shortened by 7 bases and J by 8 bases, with 22 bases between the two germline ends. The CDR3 has 15 amino acids. In DNA form, the CDR3 reads TGTGCCAGCAAGTCCACCCTAGGGGCCTTAGGTACGCAGTATTTT. It is translated as CASKSTLGALGTQYF.

The genes are TRBV6-5 and TRBJ1-1, with D possibly matching TRBD1 (6 bases). Germline V gene data show CDR1 as MNHEY and CDR2 as SVGAGI. Trimming cost V 5 bases and J 1 base, with 17 bases left between them. This CDR3 comprises 16 residues. CDR3 nucleotides: TGTGCCAGCAGTCGATCCACAGGGTTAGGGAACACTGAAGCTTTCTTT. Translation: CASSRSTGLGNTEAFF.

This clonotype has only a few counts. This chain joins TRBV18 and TRBJ1-1; tentatively, D is TRBD1 (5 bases). The germline V gene encodes CDR1 KGHSH and CDR2 LQKENI. The CDR3 runs 16 residues. The ends were cut back, 0 bases at V and 0 bases at J, with 11 bases in the middle. The CDR3 sequence: CASSPPSQGMNTEAFF. The CDR3 DNA reads as TGTGCCAGCTCACCACCGTCGCAGGGCATGAACACTGAAGCTTTCTTT.

This clonotype has only a few counts. The chain carries TRBV19 and TRBJ2-5, with TRBD2 matching 12 bases. V dropped 6 bases and J dropped 4; count of bases not matched to a gene: 6. Per the germline V gene, CDR1 is LNHDA and CDR2 is SQIVND (reference sequence). CDR3 length equals 15 residues. The chain's CDR3 is CASRTTSGGGETQYF. The CDR3 DNA reads TGTGCCAGTAGGACGACTAGCGGGGGAGGAGAGACCCAGTACTTC.

This clonotype was found many times. V is TRBV4-3 and J is TRBJ1-1; a possible D gene is TRBD1 (6 bases). Trimming pared 0 bases from V and 4 bases from J, leaving 12 bases between. CDR3 length equals 15 residues. From germline, CDR1 is LGHNA and CDR2 YSLEER. This CDR3 is CASSQDRDRSTEAFF. The CDR3, as DNA: TGCGCCAGCAGCCAAGATCGAGACAGGAGCACTGAAGCTTTCTTT.

This chain uses TRBV3-1 with TRBJ2-1; the D is unclear. The CDR3 totals 13 residues. The germline V and J ends were trimmed by 4 bases and 10 bases, with 14 bases remaining between them. From germline, CDR1 is LGHDT and CDR2 YNNKEL (reference sequence). CDR3 nucleotides: TGTGCCAGCAGCCTTATGGGGTTTGGCGAGCAGTTCTTC. This translates into CASSLMGFGEQFF.

This clonotype has more than one count but fewer than ten. The chain combines TRBV6-5 with TRBJ2-7; D unresolved. CDR1 is MNHEY, CDR2 SVGAGI, per germline. This CDR3 has 10 residues. Trimming shortened V by 8 bases and J by 6 bases, and 8 bases separated the two germline ends. CDR3 sequence: CASGTPEQYF. Here the CDR3 DNA reads TGTGCCAGCGGTACGCCCGAGCAGTACTTC.

This clonotype has ten or more counts. The DNA of the CDR3 is TGTGCCAGCAGCTTAACAAAGGACGGCACTGAAGCTTTCTTT. Translating gives CASSLTKDGTEAFF. This chain joins TRBV7-3 and TRBJ1-1; D unresolved. Germline CDR1 reads SGHTA; CDR2 reads FQGTGA. The CDR3 extends over 14 amino acids. V was cut by 0 bases and J by 4 bases, with 9 bases left in between.

This clonotype was seen repeatedly, ten times or more. CDR3 loop: CASSPIPGQGDQPQHF. DNA for the CDR3: TGTGCCAGTAGCCCTATACCGGGACAGGGAGATCAGCCCCAGCATTTT. The chain couples TRBV19 to TRBJ1-5; 9 bases fit TRBD1. With 6 bases clipped from V and 5 bases from J, the junction kept 11 bases outside the gene matches. Germline CDR1 is LNHDA and CDR2 is SQIVND (reference sequence). This CDR3 spans 16 amino acids. The variable domain in full, with the rest retrieved from reference TRBV19 and TRBJ1-5, is DGGITQSPKYLFRKEGQNVTLSCEQNLNHDAMYWYRQDPGQGLRLIYYSQIVNDFQKGDIAEGYSVSREKKESFPLTVTSAQKNPTAFYLCASSPIPGQGDQPQHFGDGTRLSIL.

The CDR3 loop is CASSFPTRERGAEETQYF. The DNA of the CDR3 is TGTGCCAGCAGTTTCCCAACCCGTGAGCGGGGGGCGGAAGAGACCCAGTACTTC. This chain connects TRBV28 to TRBJ2-5, with 9 positions matching TRBD2. From germline, CDR1 is MDHEN and CDR2 SYDVKM. Trimming at V came to 3 bases and at J to 3 bases, leaving 14 bases not matched to a gene. The CDR3 sequence is 18 residues long.

Only a few counts were recorded for this clonotype. The chain has TRBV12-3 or TRBV12-4 and TRBJ1-5, with D perhaps TRBD1 (5 bases). Trimming took off 2 bases at V and 5 bases at J, with 10 bases between the two ends. The CDR3 has 14 amino acids. The CDR3 sequence is CASSLLGVDQPQHF. The CDR3, as DNA: TGTGCCAGCAGTTTATTGGGGGTTGATCAGCCCCAGCATTTT.

This clonotype has a count of ten or more. The CDR3 nucleotides are TGTGCCAGCAGTGACGATACAGGAGATGGGGCCAACGTCCTGACTTTC. This sequence encodes CASSDDTGDGANVLTF. The chain has TRBV6-4 and TRBJ2-6; tentative D call: TRBD1 (5 bases). V lost 2 bases to trimming and J lost 3 bases, with 11 bases between them. Germline CDR1 and CDR2: MRHNA and SNTAGT. The CDR3 is 16 residues long.

Only a few counts were recorded for this clonotype. The chain uses TRBV12-3 or TRBV12-4 and TRBJ2-3, with TRBD2 matching over 14 bases. J was trimmed by 7 bases and V by 5 bases; bases with no gene match: 2. This CDR3 has 14 amino acids. The CDR3 bases are TGTGCCAGCAGTGGGACTAGCGGGGGAAATACGCAGTATTTT. Protein sequence: CASSGTSGGNTQYF.